One sample yielded the 29 T cell receptor beta chains listed below, sequenced in a study of graft-versus-host responses after intestinal transplantation. No cognate antigen is known for these TCRs. Sequenced by immunoSEQ multiplex PCR; TCRdb stores in-frame clones only, minus some. Among some 35,000 clones listed, around 94% were seen once. This sample comprised unstimulated CD4+ T cells sorted from spleen or lymph node cells, obtained before transplant. These receptors all stem from a human donor who was the organ donor for an intestinal transplant.

V gene TRBV6-5 combines with J gene TRBJ2-7; D assignment may be TRBD1 or TRBD2 (5 bases each). The CDR3 totals 15 residues. The germline V gene has CDR1 MNHEY and CDR2 SVGAGI. V dropped 3 bases and J dropped 3 bases, with 15 bases sitting between them. In nucleotides, the CDR3 is TGTGCCAGCAGTTATTCGAGGAAGGGGAGCTACGAGCAGTACTTC. This gives the protein CASSYSRKGSYEQYF.

The chain recombines TRBV7-2 with TRBJ2-3; TRBD2 agrees at 8 bases. After removal of 1 base from V and 4 bases from J, the junction contained 7 bases not matched to a gene. The CDR3 contains 16 residues. Per the germline V gene, CDR1 is SGHTA and CDR2 is FQGNSA. The CDR3 DNA reads as TGTGCCAGCAGCTTAGGTCCTAGCGGGTCCTCAGATACGCAGTATTTT. This sequence encodes CASSLGPSGSSDTQYF.

This chain links TRBV28 with TRBJ2-3; D remains unclear. The CDR3 is 15 residues long. V lost 3 bases, J lost 6 bases, and 16 bases lay in between. Germline-derived CDR1 and CDR2 are MDHEN and SYDVKM. CDR3 sequence: CASSLEAPAQDTQYF. CDR3 sequence (DNA): TGTGCCAGCAGTTTGGAAGCTCCAGCACAGGATACGCAGTATTTT.

This clone was seen a few times. V is TRBV5-4 and J is TRBJ2-7; D is ambiguous. Trimming stripped 1 base from V and 4 bases from J, with 6 bases between. The CDR3 spans 12 residues. Germline values: CDR1 SGHNT, CDR2 YYREEE (reference sequence). The CDR3 nucleotides read TGTGCCAGCAGCTTGAACGATTACGAGCAGTACTTC. The encoded protein is CASSLNDYEQYF.

The chain links TRBV28 to TRBJ2-7; D is possibly TRBD1 (7 bases). The V end was cut by 4 bases, the J end by 4 bases, with 14 bases between. Germline CDR1 and CDR2: MDHEN and SYDVKM. The CDR3 runs 14 residues. The CDR3: CASSSPAGGYEQYF. The DNA of the CDR3 is TGTGCCAGCAGTTCCCCGGCAGGGGGGTACGAGCAGTACTTC. The full variable domain, rest sourced from reference TRBV28 and TRBJ2-7, is DVKVTQSSRYLVKRTGEKVFLECVQDMDHENMFWYRQDPGLGLRLIYFSYDVKMKEKGDIPEGYSVSREKKERFSLILESASTNQTSMYLCASSSPAGGYEQYFGPGTRLTVT.

The chain employs TRBV7-2 and TRBJ1-1; D is unclear. This CDR3 is built from 15 residues. CDR1 and CDR2 from the germline V gene are SGHTA and FQGNSA. The V end was cut by 1 base, the J end by 10 bases, with 19 bases between. This chain's CDR3 is CASSLEGSGSFRAFF. CDR3 nucleotides: TGTGCCAGCAGCTTAGAAGGGTCGGGGTCGTTTCGAGCTTTCTTT.

The CDR3 DNA sequence: TGCGCCAGCAGCCAAGGCCCAAACCCTGAAGCTTTCTTT. This codes for CASSQGPNPEAFF. The V gene is TRBV4-1, the J gene TRBJ1-1; the D is unclear. Germline CDR1 is MGHRA and CDR2 is YSYEKL. V was shortened by 1 base and J by 6 bases, with 9 bases between the two germline ends. This CDR3 has 13 amino acids.

This chain connects TRBV11-3 to TRBJ1-4; D is unresolved. The V end was cut by 3 bases, the J end by 3 bases, with 8 bases between. CDR1 is SGHNT, CDR2 YENEEA, per germline. There are 14 residues in the CDR3. CDR3 in amino acids: CASSFAGSNEKLFF. The CDR3 DNA reads as TGTGCCAGCAGCTTTGCGGGTTCTAATGAAAAACTGTTTTTT.

The gene calls are TRBV4-1 and TRBJ1-3; D possibly corresponds to TRBD1 (5 bases). Germline lookup yields CDR1 MGHRA and CDR2 YSYEKL. Trimming removed 4 bases from V and 4 bases from J, with 20 bases in between. The CDR3 runs 17 residues. The CDR3 is CASSPGVVTQGGNTIYF. The CDR3 DNA follows: TGCGCCAGCAGCCCGGGAGTGGTCACCCAGGGAGGAAACACCATATATTTT.

The J gene is TRBJ2-5, the V gene TRBV11-2; the D is unclear. The germline CDR1 and CDR2 sequences are SGHAT and FQNNGV. With 5 bases removed from V and 2 bases from J, the gap between germline ends came to 21 bases. The CDR3 runs to 17 residues. CDR3 amino acids: CASSLSARLENQETQYF. Written as DNA, the CDR3 is TGTGCCAGCAGCCTAAGCGCCCGTCTAGAGAATCAAGAGACCCAGTACTTC.

V gene TRBV9 combines with J gene TRBJ1-4; possible D gene TRBD1, 5 bases. The germline V gene has CDR1 SGDLS and CDR2 YYNGEE. The V end was cut by 3 bases, the J end by 2 bases, with 8 bases between. CDR3 size: 14 residues. The DNA for the CDR3 is TGTGCCAGCAGCGCGGGGGTGACTAATGAAAAACTGTTTTTT. This encodes CASSAGVTNEKLFF.

This clone appeared once. This sequence joins TRBV7-8 and TRBJ2-7, with D maybe TRBD1 (5 bases). Germline V gene data show CDR1 as SGHVS and CDR2 as FQNEAQ. CDR3 length: 17 residues. V was shortened by 0 bases and J by 7 bases, with 22 bases between the two germline ends. The CDR3 region has the DNA TGTGCCAGCAGCTTAGCGCCGTACTGGCGGAATTCAGGGGAGCAGTACTTC. Protein product: CASSLAPYWRNSGEQYF.

V and J are TRBV5-6 and TRBJ1-2; the D is unclear. The V gene's germline CDR1 is SGHDT and CDR2 YYEEEE. The CDR3 is 12 amino acids. V lost 4 bases and J lost 2, with 6 bases in between. Written as DNA, the CDR3 is TGTGCCAGCAGCGGCGGGAACTATGGCTACACCTTC. Its protein is CASSGGNYGYTF.

The chain combines TRBV7-2 with TRBJ2-7, with a tentative D call TRBD1 (5 bases). Trimming took 1 base from V and 3 from J, leaving 10 bases between them. Germline values: CDR1 SGHTA, CDR2 FQGNSA. The CDR3 length is 14 residues. CDR3 residues: CASSLERQGYEQYF. The CDR3, as DNA: TGTGCCAGCAGCTTAGAGAGGCAGGGCTACGAGCAGTACTTC.

This sequence joins TRBV15 and TRBJ2-1; D not resolved. There are 12 residues in the CDR3. The V end was cut by 1 base, the J end by 2 bases, with 0 bases between. The germline V gene has CDR1 LNHNV and CDR2 YYDKDF (reference sequence). The CDR3 bases are TGTGCCACCAGCAGAGCCTACAATGAGCAGTTCTTC. It is translated as CATSRAYNEQFF.

The rearrangement joins TRBV7-2 to TRBJ2-5; tentatively, D is TRBD1 (6 bases). The length of the CDR3 is 13 residues. The V and J ends lost 9 bases and 1 base respectively, with 12 bases between them. Per germline, CDR1 SGHTA and CDR2 FQGNSA. DNA of the CDR3: TGTGCCAGTAGGAGGACAGTCCAAGAGACCCAGTACTTC. This encodes CASRRTVQETQYF.

The chain employs TRBV5-5 and TRBJ2-7; 9 positions match TRBD1. The V gene end was trimmed by 4 bases and the J gene end by 4 bases; junction bases not matched to a gene: 6. Looked up from germline, CDR1 is SGHKS and CDR2 is YYEKEE (reference sequence). The CDR3 consists of 14 residues. The CDR3 reads CASSEPGQGYEQYF. CDR3 DNA: TGTGCCAGCAGCGAGCCGGGACAGGGTTACGAGCAGTACTTC.

The gene calls are TRBV10-3 and TRBJ2-7; D possibly matches TRBD1 or TRBD2 (6 bases each). Trimming left V 6 bases short and J 4 bases short, with 16 bases between. The CDR3 is 14 residues long. CDR1 is ENHRY and CDR2 is SYGVKD in the germline V gene. CDR3 in DNA: TGTGCCATCAGGCGGGACACTCTAAGTTACGAGCAGTACTTC. It yields the protein CAIRRDTLSYEQYF.

The chain couples TRBV19 to TRBJ2-7; no clear D gene. There are 13 residues in the CDR3. The V end was cut by 1 base, the J end by 1 base, with 5 bases between. Germline CDR1 and CDR2: LNHDA and SQIVND (reference sequence). CDR3 amino acids: CASSIASSYEQYF. The CDR3 bases are TGTGCCAGTAGTATAGCTAGTTCCTACGAGCAGTACTTC.

This rearrangement joins TRBV6-1 to TRBJ2-7; 9 bases line up with TRBD1. Germline values: CDR1 MNHNS, CDR2 SASEGT. The ends lost 5 bases at V and 1 base at J; junction bases unmatched: 3. The CDR3 spans 14 residues. The CDR3 protein is CASSWGTGSYEQYF. The CDR3 DNA is TGTGCCAGCAGTTGGGGGACAGGGTCCTACGAGCAGTACTTC.

The chain combines TRBV7-3 with TRBJ1-1, with 8 bases that match TRBD1. From germline, CDR1 is SGHTA and CDR2 FQGTGA. V was pared by 5 bases and J by 2 bases, with 7 bases of the junction left unmatched. The CDR3 is 15 residues long. In DNA, the CDR3 is TGTGCCAGCAGCCCCCGGCAGGGGGCAAACACTGAAGCTTTCTTT. This translates into CASSPRQGANTEAFF.

CDR3 bases: TGCGCCAGCAGCTTGGATAGCTCTGGAAACACCATATATTTT. It codes for CASSLDSSGNTIYF. The V call is TRBV5-1, the J call TRBJ1-3; no firm D call. This CDR3 is built from 14 residues. The germline CDR1 and CDR2 sequences are SGHRS and YFSETQ. Trimming removed 0 bases from V and 0 bases from J, with 4 bases in between. Complete variable domain (other parts from reference TRBV5-1 and TRBJ1-3): KAGVTQTPRYLIKTRGQQVTLSCSPISGHRSVSWYQQTPGQGLQFLFEYFSETQRNKGNFPGRFSGRQFSNSRSEMNVSTLELGDSALYLCASSLDSSGNTIYFGEGSWLTVV.

The chain recombines TRBV15 with TRBJ1-2, with D perhaps TRBD1 (6 bases). Germline assignment: CDR1 LNHNV and CDR2 YYDKDF (reference sequence). The V end lost 1 base, the J end lost 5 bases, and 8 bases lay between the germline ends. CDR3 length: 13 amino acids. CDR3 nucleotide sequence: TGTGCCACCAGCAGAGGGACAGATTATGGCTACACCTTC. Translation: CATSRGTDYGYTF.

This chain links TRBV7-9 with TRBJ2-1, with 9 bases fitting TRBD2. The trim removed 5 bases at V and 0 bases at J, leaving 8 bases unmatched. The germline V gene encodes CDR1 SEHNR and CDR2 FQNEAQ (reference sequence). This CDR3 is built from 17 residues. The CDR3 spells CASSLGSSGASYNEQFF. The CDR3 nucleotides are TGTGCCAGCAGCCTGGGGTCTAGCGGGGCCTCCTACAATGAGCAGTTCTTC. Complete variable domain (other parts from reference TRBV7-9 and TRBJ2-1): DTGVSQNPRHKITKRGQNVTFRCDPISEHNRLYWYRQTLGQGPEFLTYFQNEAQLEKSRLLSDRFSAERPKGSFSTLEIQRTEQGDSAMYLCASSLGSSGASYNEQFFGPGTRLTVL.

This clone was observed once. The V and J genes are TRBV5-4 and TRBJ2-3; TRBD2 agrees at 12 bases. The germline CDR1 and CDR2 sequences are SGHNT and YYREEE (reference sequence). Trimming removed 4 bases from V and 4 bases from J; junction bases left unmatched: 4. The CDR3 has 15 residues. CDR3 region: CASSHLAGGPDTQYF. DNA of the CDR3: TGTGCCAGCAGCCATCTAGCGGGGGGGCCAGATACGCAGTATTTT.

The rearrangement uses TRBV6-6 and TRBJ2-2, with 8 nucleotides matching TRBD2. V shed 1 base and J 5 bases; nucleotides not matched to a gene: 3. This CDR3 contains 15 residues. Germline CDR1 is MNHNY and CDR2 is SVGAGI (reference sequence). The CDR3 nucleotides read TGTGCCAGCAGTTACTTGTCGGGGGGGACCGGGGAGCTGTTTTTT. Translation gives CASSYLSGGTGELFF.

This chain connects TRBV19 to TRBJ1-6; D call uncertain. Germline assignment: CDR1 LNHDA and CDR2 SQIVND (reference sequence). The CDR3 is 12 residues long. The V and J ends lost 6 bases and 7 bases respectively, with 7 bases between them. CDR3 DNA sequence: TGTGCCAGTAGCTTTATCAATTCACCCCTCCACTTT. The encoded protein is CASSFINSPLHF.

The gene calls are TRBV19 and TRBJ2-4; D may be TRBD1 or TRBD2 (5 bases each). The CDR3 contains 14 residues. V was clipped by 6 bases and J by 4 bases, with 13 bases between them. Germline-derived CDR1 and CDR2 are LNHDA and SQIVND (reference sequence). The CDR3 spells CASSPRDGKNIQYF. CDR3 DNA: TGTGCCAGTAGCCCTCGGGACGGGAAAAACATTCAGTACTTC.

V and J are TRBV5-6 and TRBJ1-2; D not certain. This CDR3 spans 14 amino acids. V gave up 4 bases and J gave up 2 bases, with 12 bases separating them. The germline CDR1 and CDR2 sequences are SGHDT and YYEEEE. The CDR3 sequence: CASSDRVVNYGYTF. CDR3 bases: TGTGCCAGCAGCGACCGGGTCGTGAACTATGGCTACACCTTC.